This T cell receptor beta chain was sequenced in a study of Graves' ophthalmopathy and Graves' hyperthyroidism. Study-level background: Cases classed as stable hyperthyroidism had no ophthalmopathy within 18 months of follow-up.

Scientists amplified the TCR beta CDR3 regions from RNA transcripts. Amplification began with first-round RT-PCR using HTBI primers, then second-round multiplex PCR was performed. TCRdb re-analysed the multiplex PCR reads in MiXCR, keeping a single row per CDR3 protein. The sample yields roughly 1.1 million distinct CDR3 sequences, about 40% seen once. New diagnoses, under 2 months' duration, and ages 18 to 65 characterized the hyperthyroidism patients. Input material: peripheral blood or thyroid tissue (not recorded which). This sequence originates from an adult man with Graves' hyperthyroidism.

CDR3 in amino acids: CASSQDGLAQHF. DNA for the CDR3: TGTGCCAGCAGTCAAGACGGGTTGGCCCAGCATTTT. The V gene is TRBV7-9, the J gene TRBJ1-5; no clear D. The germline V gene has CDR1 SEHNR and CDR2 FQNEAQ (reference sequence). This CDR3 comprises 12 residues. V shed 6 bases and J shed 11 bases, with 14 bases lying between them.